This entry lists 20 T cell receptor beta chains sequenced from one sample in a study of spatial heterogeneity in lung cancer. TCRdb analysed the 5' RACE reads with MiXCR anew, one entry per CDR3 protein. The sample shows around 87,000 distinct CDR3 sequences, around 12% of them seen only once. Time point of the sample: sample taken at primary tumor resection. Sequences were derived from PBMCs, sampled at surgery. Receptors were obtained from a male donor with early-stage non-small cell lung cancer.

The chain is built from TRBV5-1 and TRBJ1-1; possibly TRBD1 for D (5 bases). CDR3 length equals 15 residues. Germline CDR1 SGHRS, CDR2 YFSETQ. The V gene lost 0 bases and the J gene lost 6 bases, with 15 bases spanning the gap. The CDR3 region has the DNA TGCGCCAGCAGCTTGGGGGCGGGGCAGCACGCTGAAGCTTTCTTT. Its translation: CASSLGAGQHAEAFF.

The sample holds a few counts of this clonotype. The chain uses TRBV6-6 and TRBJ2-7, with no clear D. Germline V CDR1 and CDR2: MNHNY, SVGAGI (reference sequence). The CDR3 is 13 residues long. The V and J ends lost 6 bases and 3 bases respectively, with 12 bases between them. The CDR3 loop reads CASRPGRLYEQYF. CDR3 sequence (DNA): TGTGCCAGCAGACCCGGGCGGCTCTACGAGCAGTACTTC.

This clonotype has only a few counts. The V gene is TRBV19, the J gene TRBJ2-1; D is undetermined. Germline V lookup: CDR1 LNHDA, CDR2 SQIVND (reference sequence). The CDR3 has 15 residues. The V end lost 6 bases, the J end lost 2 bases, and 14 bases lay between the germline ends. The CDR3 loop is CASSPYEIAYNEQFF. CDR3 coding DNA: TGTGCCAGTAGCCCGTATGAGATCGCCTACAATGAGCAGTTCTTC.

There are many counts of this clonotype. The chain couples TRBV9 to TRBJ2-3, with TRBD2 matching 11 bases. Germline V CDR1 and CDR2: SGDLS, YYNGEE. The CDR3 runs to 17 residues. J gave up 4 bases and V 1 base, and 8 bases lay outside the gene matches. The CDR3: CASSVRRLAGQADTQYF. The CDR3, as DNA: TGTGCCAGCAGCGTACGCCGACTAGCGGGGCAGGCAGATACGCAGTATTTT.

Regarding this clonotype: This CDR3 is missing its conserved last phenylalanine or tryptophan, likely due to a read error. The chain couples TRBV7-2 to TRBJ2-3, with 9 bases fitting TRBD2. This CDR3 has 16 amino acids. CDR1 SGHTA and CDR2 FQGNSA come from the germline V gene. The CDR3: CASSLRLAGNTDTQYL. The CDR3 nucleotides are TGTGCCAGCAGCTTAAGGCTAGCGGGAAACACAGATACACAGTATCTT.

This clonotype was detected a few times. The J gene is TRBJ1-6, the V gene TRBV30, with 9 positions matching TRBD1. The J segment lost 9 bases and the V segment lost 0 bases, leaving 6 bases of the junction unmatched. Germline CDR1 and CDR2: GTSNPN and SVGIG (reference sequence). There are 15 residues in the CDR3. The CDR3 loop reads CAWSVMVTGGSPLHF. The CDR3 coding sequence is TGTGCCTGGAGTGTAATGGTGACAGGGGGTTCACCCCTCCACTTT.

The V call is TRBV11-2, the J call TRBJ1-2; D gene uncertain. Germline values: CDR1 SGHAT, CDR2 FQNNGV. CDR3 length: 14 residues. Trimming removed 6 bases from V and 0 bases from J, with 11 bases in between. DNA for the CDR3: TGTGCCAGCAGTCGTTCGAGGGCTAACTATGGCTACACCTTC. It specifies CASSRSRANYGYTF.

A few counts support this clonotype. CDR3 amino acids: CASRDRGVPSTDTQYF. CDR3 nucleotide sequence: TGTGCCAGCCGGGACAGGGGGGTCCCCAGCACAGATACGCAGTATTTT. The chain employs TRBV19 and TRBJ2-3; 11 bases line up with TRBD1. Germline V lookup: CDR1 LNHDA, CDR2 SQIVND (reference sequence). With V trimmed by 9 bases and J by 0 bases, 8 bases remained unmatched. This CDR3 is built from 16 residues.

The J gene is TRBJ1-1, the V gene TRBV14, with a weak D call TRBD1 (6 bases). The CDR3 totals 14 residues. Germline V gene sequence: CDR1 SGHDN, CDR2 FVKESK. Trimming left V 6 bases short and J 5 bases short, with 16 bases between. The CDR3: CASSQTYRVTEAFF. The CDR3 DNA reads as TGTGCCAGCAGTCAAACGTACAGGGTTACTGAAGCTTTCTTT.

This chain uses TRBV28 with TRBJ2-5; 14 nucleotides agree with TRBD2. The CDR3 totals 17 residues. From germline, CDR1 is MDHEN and CDR2 SYDVKM. With V trimmed by 7 bases and J by 6 bases, 13 bases remained unmatched. CDR3 sequence (DNA): TGTGCCAGCAATGGACTAGCGGGGGGCCAGGGGATCCAGACCCAGTACTTC. Its translation is CASNGLAGGQGIQTQYF.

The chain carries TRBV12-3 or TRBV12-4 and TRBJ2-7, with 12 bases aligning to TRBD2. The CDR3 covers 16 residues. Unmatched junction bases numbered 7, after V lost 6 bases and J lost 1 base. For the CDR3, the DNA is TGTGCCAGCAGACTAGCGGGAGGTGAGGGGTCCTACGAGCAGTACTTC. Its translation: CASRLAGGEGSYEQYF.

The rearrangement uses TRBV7-2 and TRBJ1-6; the D gene is possibly TRBD1 (5 bases). This CDR3 spans 16 amino acids. Germline values: CDR1 SGHTA, CDR2 FQGNSA. Trimming removed 0 bases at V and 5 bases at J, with 11 bases between. This chain's CDR3 is CASSLAAGRNNSPLHF. CDR3 coding DNA: TGTGCCAGCAGCTTAGCCGCGGGACGGAATAATTCACCCCTCCACTTT. Using reference TRBV7-2 and TRBJ1-6 for the parts outside the CDR3, the full variable domain is GAGVSQSPSNKVTEKGKDVELRCDPISGHTALYWYRQSLGQGLEFLIYFQGNSAPDKSGLPSDRFSAERTGGSVSTLTIQRTQQEDSAVYLCASSLAAGRNNSPLHFGNGTRLTVT.

This clonotype was detected a few times. The chain carries TRBV4-2 and TRBJ2-7; D call uncertain. This CDR3 comprises 14 residues. Germline V lookup: CDR1 LGHNA, CDR2 YNFKEQ. V was cut by 1 base and J by 2 bases, with 9 bases left in between. CDR3 protein: CASSQAGATYEQYF. The DNA for the CDR3 is TGTGCCAGCAGCCAAGCGGGTGCTACCTACGAGCAGTACTTC.

The rearrangement uses TRBV27 and TRBJ2-4; perhaps TRBD2 as D (6 bases). V lost 2 bases and J 1 base, leaving 9 bases between the germline ends. Germline V gene sequence: CDR1 MNHEY, CDR2 SMNVEV (reference sequence). The CDR3 totals 15 residues. The CDR3 DNA sequence: TGTGCCAGCAGTTTAGCGGGGAACGCCAAAAACATTCAGTACTTC. Its protein product is CASSLAGNAKNIQYF.

A few counts support this clonotype. The V gene is TRBV29-1, the J gene TRBJ1-5; no reliable D call. The CDR3 runs to 15 residues. Per the germline V gene, CDR1 is SQVTM and CDR2 is ANQGSEA. V lost 5 bases, J lost 6 bases, and 20 bases lay in between. CDR3 amino acids: CSVLVSAVGTQPQHF. The DNA for the CDR3 is TGCAGCGTTTTAGTATCCGCCGTGGGTACTCAGCCCCAGCATTTT. The full variable domain, its missing parts supplied by reference TRBV29-1 and TRBJ1-5, is SAVISQKPSRDICQRGTSLTIQCQVDSQVTMMFWYRQQPGQSLTLIATANQGSEATYESGFVIDKFPISRPNLTFSTLTVSNMSPEDSSIYLCSVLVSAVGTQPQHFGDGTRLSIL.

On this clonotype: The conserved closing phenylalanine or tryptophan is absent in this CDR3, likely reflecting a read error. The chain employs TRBV5-5 and TRBJ2-7; D could derive from TRBD1 or TRBD2 (6 bases each). Germline values: CDR1 SGHKS, CDR2 YYEKEE (reference sequence). V was cut by 6 bases and J by 0 bases, with 16 bases left in between. The CDR3 contains 15 residues. This CDR3 is CASTDPGASSYEQYL. CDR3 bases: TGTGCCAGCACCGATCCGGGGGCTAGCTCCTACGAGCAGTACCTC.

In its sample, this clonotype was seen many times. The chain employs TRBV28 and TRBJ1-1; 7 bases are a match to TRBD1. V lost 2 bases and J lost 3; bases outside the gene matches: 12. Germline V gives CDR1 MDHEN, CDR2 SYDVKM. This CDR3 is 17 amino acids long. CDR3 loop: CASSLTDKGAMYTEAFF. The CDR3 nucleotides read TGTGCCAGCAGTTTAACGGATAAGGGGGCGATGTACACTGAAGCTTTCTTT.

CDR3 DNA: TGTGCCAGCAGCCTTGGACAGTTCAAAGAGACCCAGTACTTC. Amino acids: CASSLGQFKETQYF. The chain links TRBV3-1 to TRBJ2-5, with D possibly being TRBD1 (6 bases). With 4 bases removed from V and 3 bases from J, the gap between germline ends came to 12 bases. CDR1 and CDR2 (germline): LGHDT, YNNKEL (reference sequence). The CDR3 is 14 residues long.

This clonotype was found a few times. The CDR3 is CASSLALGGEKLFF. DNA of the CDR3: TGTGCCAGCAGCTTAGCCCTAGGAGGTGAAAAACTGTTTTTT. The chain is built from TRBV7-2 and TRBJ1-4; no firm D call. CDR1 and CDR2 from the germline V gene are SGHTA and FQGNSA. The CDR3 loop spans 14 amino acids. Deletions cut 0 bases from V and 7 bases from J, with 9 bases between.

This clonotype was detected only a few times. V usage is TRBV6-2 or TRBV6-3 and J usage is TRBJ2-1, with D perhaps matching TRBD2 (6 bases). There are 13 residues in the CDR3. Germline CDR1 reads MNHEY; CDR2 reads SVGEGT. With 7 bases removed from V and 3 bases from J, the gap between germline ends came to 10 bases. This CDR3 reads CASTQTSYNEQFF. The CDR3 DNA sequence: TGTGCCAGCACCCAGACTAGCTACAATGAGCAGTTCTTC.